This record covers a single T cell receptor (beta chain). The CDR3 sequence is 15 residues long. V lost 0 bases and J 3 bases, leaving 13 bases between the germline ends. The V gene's germline CDR1 is SGHNT and CDR2 YYREEE (reference sequence). The treatment denotes: preoperative locoregional IRX-2 cytokine immunotherapy. Sequencing was performed with immunoSEQ multiplex PCR; in TCRdb, only in-frame clones are kept and a portion is missing. The table lists about 29,000 clones, 90% of them singletons. This record belongs to a study of preoperative IRX-2 immunotherapy in early breast cancer. The rearrangement joins TRBV5-4 to TRBJ2-7; weak D call: TRBD1 (6 bases). Sampling was done from a patient treated with IRX-2 immunotherapy. The receptor's source is a human donor with breast cancer. The CDR3 DNA reads as TGTGCCAGCAGCTTGGGACAGGTGCAGATCTACGAGCAGTACTTC. Translating it yields CASSLGQVQIYEQYF.